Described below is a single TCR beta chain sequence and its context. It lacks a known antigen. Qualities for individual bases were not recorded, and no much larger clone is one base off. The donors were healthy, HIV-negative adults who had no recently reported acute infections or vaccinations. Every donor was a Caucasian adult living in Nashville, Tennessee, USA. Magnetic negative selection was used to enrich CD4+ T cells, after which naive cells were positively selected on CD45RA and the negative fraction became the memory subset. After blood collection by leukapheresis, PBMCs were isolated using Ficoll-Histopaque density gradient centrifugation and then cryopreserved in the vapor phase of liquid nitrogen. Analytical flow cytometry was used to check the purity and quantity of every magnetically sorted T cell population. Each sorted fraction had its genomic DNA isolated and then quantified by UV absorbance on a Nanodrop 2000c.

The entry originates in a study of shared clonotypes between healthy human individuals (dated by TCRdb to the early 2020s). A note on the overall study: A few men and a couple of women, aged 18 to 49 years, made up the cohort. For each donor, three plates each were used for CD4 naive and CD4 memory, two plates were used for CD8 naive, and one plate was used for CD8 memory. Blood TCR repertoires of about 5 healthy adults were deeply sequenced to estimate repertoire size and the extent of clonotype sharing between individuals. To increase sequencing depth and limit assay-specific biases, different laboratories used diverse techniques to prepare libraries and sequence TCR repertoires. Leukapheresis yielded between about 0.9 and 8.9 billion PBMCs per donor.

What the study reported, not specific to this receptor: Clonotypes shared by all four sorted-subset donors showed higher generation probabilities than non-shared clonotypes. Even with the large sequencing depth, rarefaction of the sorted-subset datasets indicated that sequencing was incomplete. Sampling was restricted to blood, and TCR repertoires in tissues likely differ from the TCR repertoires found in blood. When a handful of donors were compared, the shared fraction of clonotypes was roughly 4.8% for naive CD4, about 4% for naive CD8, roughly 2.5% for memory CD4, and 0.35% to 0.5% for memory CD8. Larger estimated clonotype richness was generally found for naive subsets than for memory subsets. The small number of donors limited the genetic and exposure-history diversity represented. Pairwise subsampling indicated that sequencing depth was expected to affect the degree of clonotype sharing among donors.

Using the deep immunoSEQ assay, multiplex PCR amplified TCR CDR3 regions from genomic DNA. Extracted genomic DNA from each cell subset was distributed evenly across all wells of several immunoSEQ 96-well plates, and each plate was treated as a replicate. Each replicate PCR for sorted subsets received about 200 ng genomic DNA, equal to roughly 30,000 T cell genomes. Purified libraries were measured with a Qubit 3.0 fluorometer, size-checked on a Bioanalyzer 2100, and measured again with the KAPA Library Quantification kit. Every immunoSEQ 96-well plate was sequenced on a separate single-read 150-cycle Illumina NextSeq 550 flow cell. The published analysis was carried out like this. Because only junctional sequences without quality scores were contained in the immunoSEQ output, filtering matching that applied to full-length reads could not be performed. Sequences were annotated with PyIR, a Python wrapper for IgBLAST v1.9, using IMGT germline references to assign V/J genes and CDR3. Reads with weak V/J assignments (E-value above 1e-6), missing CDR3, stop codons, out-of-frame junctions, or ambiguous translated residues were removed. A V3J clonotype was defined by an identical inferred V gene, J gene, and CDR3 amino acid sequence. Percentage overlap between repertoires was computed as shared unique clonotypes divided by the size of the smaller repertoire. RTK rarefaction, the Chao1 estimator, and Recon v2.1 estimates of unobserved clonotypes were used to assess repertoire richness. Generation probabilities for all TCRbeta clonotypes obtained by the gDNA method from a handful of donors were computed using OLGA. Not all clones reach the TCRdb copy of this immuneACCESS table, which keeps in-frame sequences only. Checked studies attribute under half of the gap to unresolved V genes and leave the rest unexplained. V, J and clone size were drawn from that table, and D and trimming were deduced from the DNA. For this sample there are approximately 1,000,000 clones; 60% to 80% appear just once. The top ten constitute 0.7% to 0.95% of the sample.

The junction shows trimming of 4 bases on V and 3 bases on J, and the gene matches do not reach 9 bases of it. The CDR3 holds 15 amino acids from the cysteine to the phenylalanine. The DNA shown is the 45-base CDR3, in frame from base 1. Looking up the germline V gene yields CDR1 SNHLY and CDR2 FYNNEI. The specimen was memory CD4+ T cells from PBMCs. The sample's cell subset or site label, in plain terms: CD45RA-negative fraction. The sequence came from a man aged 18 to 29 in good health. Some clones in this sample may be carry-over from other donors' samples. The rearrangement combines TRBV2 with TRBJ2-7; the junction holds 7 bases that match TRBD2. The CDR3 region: CASSVEGRGGYEQYF. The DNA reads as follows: TGTGCCAGCAGTGTAGAGGGGAGGGGAGGCTACGAGCAGTACTTC.